This T cell receptor (beta chain) stems from a study of identical twins. One entry per CDR3 protein, called by TCRdb with MiXCR from the 5' RACE reads. The repertoire holds fewer than 500,000 distinct CDR3 sequences, with approximately 25% as singletons. V trimming: 5 bases; J trimming: 0 bases; junction bases outside the gene matches: 2. Germline V gene data show CDR1 as SGHTA and CDR2 as FQGTGA. This CDR3 region has 15 residues. Many counts were recorded for this clonotype. These sequences were also reported in another study, on T cells expressing NK-cell markers.

This TCR came from a woman aged 18-29 years in good health. The rearrangement links TRBV7-3 to TRBJ2-5; 11 positions match TRBD2. Sequencing input: CD4+ T cells sorted from blood. In DNA form, the CDR3 reads TGTGCCAGCAGCGAGGGACTAGCGGACCAAGAGACCCAGTACTTC. This gives the protein CASSEGLADQETQYF.